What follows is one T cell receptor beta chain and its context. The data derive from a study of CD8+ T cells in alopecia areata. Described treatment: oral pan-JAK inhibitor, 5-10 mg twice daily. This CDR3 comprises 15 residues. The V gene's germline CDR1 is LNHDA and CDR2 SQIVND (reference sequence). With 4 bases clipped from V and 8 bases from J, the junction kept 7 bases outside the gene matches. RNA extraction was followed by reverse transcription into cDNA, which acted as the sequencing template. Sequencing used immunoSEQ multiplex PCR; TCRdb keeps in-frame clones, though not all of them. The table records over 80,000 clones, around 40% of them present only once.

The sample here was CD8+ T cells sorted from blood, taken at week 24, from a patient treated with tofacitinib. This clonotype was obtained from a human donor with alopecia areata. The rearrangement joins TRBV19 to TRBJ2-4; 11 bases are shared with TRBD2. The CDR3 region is CASSTLTSGKDIQYF. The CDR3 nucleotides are TGTGCCAGTAGTACCTTGACTAGCGGGAAGGACATTCAGTACTTC. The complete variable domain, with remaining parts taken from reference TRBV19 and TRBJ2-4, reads DGGITQSPKYLFRKEGQNVTLSCEQNLNHDAMYWYRQDPGQGLRLIYYSQIVNDFQKGDIAEGYSVSREKKESFPLTVTSAQKNPTAFYLCASSTLTSGKDIQYFGAGTRLSVL.